This T cell receptor beta chain was recovered during a study of blood T cells in healthy people across ages. The use of a sample-barcoded 5' primer and a J-beta primer mix characterized a second PCR of roughly 6 to 11 cycles. Via MiXCR, TCRdb re-called the 5' RACE reads, giving one row per CDR3 protein. This table has about 800,000 distinct CDR3 sequences, 20% to 30% appearing once. They isolated at least 6.5 million PBMCs from each sample. J gave up 3 bases and V 7 bases, and 16 bases lay outside the gene matches. Per the germline V gene, CDR1 is SQVTM and CDR2 is ANQGSEA. The CDR3 runs to 16 residues. The sample was also linked to a second study, of T cells of mothers and their children.

Sequencing was carried out using blood. This receptor was taken from a boy aged 5-17 years in good health. This chain links TRBV29-1 with TRBJ2-5; 8 nucleotides line up with TRBD1. The CDR3 here is CSAVEVGRGLEETQYF. CDR3 nucleotide sequence: TGCAGCGCCGTGGAAGTTGGCAGGGGGCTGGAAGAGACCCAGTACTTC.